This T cell receptor (beta chain) stems from a study of T-cell memory formation after mild COVID-19. The overall study: TCR clustering was largely donor specific. Findings and caveats of the study: Among clones peaking at day 37 in the second wave, SARS-CoV-2 specificity remained unconfirmed. Later expanders leaned toward CD4+, whereas clones contracting from day 15 to 85 were balanced CD4/CD8.

This clonotype has just one count. Its antigen remains unidentified. The germline CDR1 and CDR2 sequences are MGHRA and YSYEKL. This CDR3 spans 14 amino acids. Deletions cut 2 bases from V and 0 bases from J, with 5 bases between. TCRdb reanalysed the 5' RACE reads using MiXCR and keeps one entry per CDR3 protein. Among 150,000 to 200,000 distinct CDR3 sequences listed, around a tenth were seen once. The specimen sequenced was PBMCs or a T cell subset sorted from them (not recorded which). The chain recombines TRBV4-1 with TRBJ1-5; no clear D. This clonotype was obtained from a young man who had mild COVID-19 (a few samples of this study predate the infection). Cell type and time point are not known. CDR3 loop: CASSQTYSNQPQHF. CDR3 DNA: TGCGCCAGCAGCCAAACTTATAGCAATCAGCCCCAGCATTTT.